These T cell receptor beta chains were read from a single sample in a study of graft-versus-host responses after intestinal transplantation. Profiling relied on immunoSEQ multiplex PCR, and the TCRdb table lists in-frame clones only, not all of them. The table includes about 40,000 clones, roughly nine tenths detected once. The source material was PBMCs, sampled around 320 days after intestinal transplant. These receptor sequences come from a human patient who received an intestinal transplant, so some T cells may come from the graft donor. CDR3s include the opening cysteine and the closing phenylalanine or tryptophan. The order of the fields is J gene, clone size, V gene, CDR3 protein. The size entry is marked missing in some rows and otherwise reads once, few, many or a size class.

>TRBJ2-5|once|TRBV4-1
CASSQAGGAGETQYF
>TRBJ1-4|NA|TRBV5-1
CASSLASTGGGEKLFF
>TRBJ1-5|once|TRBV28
CASSAPGQGRVHQPQHF
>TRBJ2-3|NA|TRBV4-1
CASSPFGTGGTDTQYF
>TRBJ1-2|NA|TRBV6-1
CASSEARDYGYTF
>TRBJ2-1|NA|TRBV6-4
CASSGTSGGANEQFF
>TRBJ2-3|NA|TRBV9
CASSGRAGGQGDTQYF
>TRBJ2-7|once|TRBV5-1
CASSMTGYTYEQYF
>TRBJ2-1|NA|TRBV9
CASSVVARQGNNEQFF
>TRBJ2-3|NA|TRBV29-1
CSVAQRLAGHLSDTQYF
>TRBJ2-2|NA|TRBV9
CASSVAFTGELFF
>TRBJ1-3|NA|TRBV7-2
CASRDRGRIMGNTIYF
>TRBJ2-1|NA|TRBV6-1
CASSEEEYSNEQFF
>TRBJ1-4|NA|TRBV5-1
CASSLGQGEEKLFF
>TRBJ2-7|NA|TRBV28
CASSPYNPPYEQYF
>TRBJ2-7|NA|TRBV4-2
CASSQERGGPGEQYF
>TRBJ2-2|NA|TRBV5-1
CASSPTGYTGELFF
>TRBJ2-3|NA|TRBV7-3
CASSPAGTTDTQYF
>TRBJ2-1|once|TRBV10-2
CASSEPGLAGVNEQFF
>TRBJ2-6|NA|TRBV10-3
CAISTLPGTDYSGANVLTF
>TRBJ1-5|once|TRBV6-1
CASSVVRGSNQPQHF
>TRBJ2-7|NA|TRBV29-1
CSAKGTDSSYEQYF
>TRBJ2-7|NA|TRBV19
CASSRRPGLHEQYF
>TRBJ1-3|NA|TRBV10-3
CASSKGRGVRGSGNTIYF
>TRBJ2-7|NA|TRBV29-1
CSVEENTGTGSGQYF
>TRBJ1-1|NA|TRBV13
CASSFQVDTEAFF
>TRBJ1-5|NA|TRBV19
CASSMGDRANQPQHF
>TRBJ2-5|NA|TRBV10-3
CAIGGRQETQYF
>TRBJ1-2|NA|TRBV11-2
CASSPRTETYGYTF
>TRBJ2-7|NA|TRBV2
CASRSTGEGYEQYF
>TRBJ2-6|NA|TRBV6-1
CASSDRAGANVLTF
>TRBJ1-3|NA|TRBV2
CASRDHRQGGPGNTIYF
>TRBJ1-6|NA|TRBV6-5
CASSYRAGAYNSPLHF
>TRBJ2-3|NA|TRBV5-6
CASSLRSLDTQYF
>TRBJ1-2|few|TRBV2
CASKSNLLYGYTF
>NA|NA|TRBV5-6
CAGSLGAGIDEQYF
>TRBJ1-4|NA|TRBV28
CASSSGTRGEKLFF
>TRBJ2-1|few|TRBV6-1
CASSEGASDYNEQFF